These T cell receptor beta chains were read from a single sample in a study of T cell responses to AZD1222 COVID-19 vaccine. Generated by immunoSEQ multiplex PCR, the TCRdb table keeps only in-frame clones and is missing some. The data contain more than 150,000 clones, about nine tenths of them singletons. Material: peripheral blood, obtained on day 0 of AZD1222 vaccination. The source of these receptors is an adult in good health. The CDR3 runs from the conserved cysteine through the conserved F or W. A D gene is named only where the DNA matches it firmly. Not every row has a clone size; where given, it reads once, few, many or a size class.

clone size	J gene	V gene	D gene	CDR3 DNA	CDR3 protein
.	TRBJ2-1	TRBV7-7	TRBD2	TGTGCCAGCAGCCCGAGGACTAGAGGATATAATCCCAATGAGCAGTTCTTC	CASSPRTRGYNPNEQFF
.	TRBJ2-2	TRBV7-3	TRBD2	TGTGCCAGCAGCTCCCCTAGCGGGGGGACCGGGGAGCTGTTTTTT	CASSSPSGGTGELFF
few	TRBJ1-6	TRBV21-1	.	TGTGCCAGCAGCCTCTGCCCGGCAGCAGATTCACCCCTCCACTTT	CASSLCPAADSPLHF
once	TRBJ1-1	TRBV19	.	TGTGCCAGTAGTATTGGGTTGGGATTTAACACTGAAGCTTTCTTT	CASSIGLGFNTEAFF
.	TRBJ2-3	TRBV5-4	TRBD2	TGTGCCAGCACCCGACCGGGACTAGCGGGAGCAACAGATACGCAGTATTTT	CASTRPGLAGATDTQYF
.	TRBJ2-1	TRBV5-1	TRBD2	TGCGCCAGCAGCACCGTCCCGGGACTAGCGGGCAATGAGCAGTTCTTC	CASSTVPGLAGNEQFF
.	TRBJ2-1	TRBV25-1	TRBD2	TGTGCCAGCAGTGCCCTAGCGGGGGGCTACAATGAGCAGTTCTTC	CASSALAGGYNEQFF
.	TRBJ2-5	TRBV18	TRBD2	TGTGCCAGCTCACCATCTAGCGGGCAAGAGACCCAGTACTTC	CASSPSSGQETQYF
.	TRBJ1-2	TRBV6-1	TRBD1	TGTGCCAGCAGTGAGGGACAGGGATATGGCTACACCTTC	CASSEGQGYGYTF
.	TRBJ1-5	TRBV28	TRBD1	TGTGCCAGCAGCCGATTAACAGAACCGGGACAGGGGCTTCGGCAGCCCCAGCATTTT	CASSRLTEPGQGLRQPQHF
.	TRBJ2-2	TRBV4-1	TRBD2	TGCGCCAGCAGCCAAGCTGGGACTAGCGGGAGGAGCGTCGGGGAGCTGTTTTTT	CASSQAGTSGRSVGELFF
.	TRBJ1-4	TRBV28	TRBD1	TGTGCCAGCAGTTCCCCCGGGACAGGGGATGAAAAACTGTTTTTT	CASSSPGTGDEKLFF
once	TRBJ2-1	TRBV6-5	.	TGTGCCAGCAGGGGAGGCAACCACAATGAGCAGTTCTTC	CASRGGNHNEQFF
.	TRBJ1-1	TRBV4-3	TRBD1	TGCGCCAGCAGCCAAGATCGCGGGACAGCGAACACTGAAGCTTTCTTT	CASSQDRGTANTEAFF
.	TRBJ1-1	TRBV5-4	TRBD1	TGTGCCAGCAGCCAAGGACAGGAGTGGGGCACTGAAGCTTTCTTT	CASSQGQEWGTEAFF
.	TRBJ2-5	TRBV11-3	.	TGTGCCAGCAGCTCGGGGGAGACCCAGTACTTC	CASSSGETQYF
.	TRBJ2-7	TRBV6-1	TRBD2	TGTGCCAGCAGTGCATTAGAGCGGGGGGGGTCCTACGAGCAGTACTTC	CASSALERGGSYEQYF
.	TRBJ2-1	TRBV9	.	TGTGCCAGCACCCGGACAGCGGACACCTACAATGAGCAGTTCTTC	CASTRTADTYNEQFF
.	TRBJ2-7	TRBV7-9	TRBD1	TGTGCCAGCAGCTCGCCGGGACAGGGATCCTACGAGCAGTACTTC	CASSSPGQGSYEQYF
.	TRBJ1-1	TRBV3-1/TRBV3-2	.	TGTGCCAGCAGCCGTCCCGGATTTGGGACTGAAGCTTTCTTT	CASSRPGFGTEAFF
.	TRBJ2-7	TRBV6-5	.	TGTGCCAGCAGTTCAAAACAGGGCCTCGAGCAGTACTTC	CASSSKQGLEQYF
.	TRBJ1-3	TRBV5-1	TRBD1	TGCGCCAGCAGCACCCGACAGGGGGAGTTTGCTGGAAACACCATATATTTT	CASSTRQGEFAGNTIYF
.	TRBJ1-1	TRBV10-2	TRBD1	TGCGCCAGCGGACACAGGGGGCGATCGGTGAACACTGAAGCTTTCTTT	CASGHRGRSVNTEAFF
.	TRBJ1-2	TRBV7-9	TRBD1	TGTGCCAGCACCCGGACAGGGAATTATGGCTACACCTTC	CASTRTGNYGYTF
few	TRBJ1-2	TRBV28	.	TGTGCCAGCAGTGCCCTGGAGGGTTATGGCTACACCTTC	CASSALEGYGYTF
.	TRBJ1-2	TRBV11-3	TRBD1	TGTGCCAGCAGCTTAGGGGGGGGCGGACAGGGAACCCTCTATGGCTACACCTTC	CASSLGGGGQGTLYGYTF
.	TRBJ2-1	TRBV7-3	TRBD2	TGTGCCAGCAGCCCAGGGACTAGCTGGGACAATGAGCAGTTCTTC	CASSPGTSWDNEQFF
.	TRBJ1-2	TRBV6-5	.	TGTGCCAGCAGGTACATAACGAGCCCCGAGGCTGGCTACACCTTC	CASRYITSPEAGYTF
.	TRBJ1-5	TRBV6-6	TRBD1	TGTGCCAGCAGTTACACGACAGGGGGTGGCAATCAGCCCCAGCATTTT	CASSYTTGGGNQPQHF
.	TRBJ2-2	TRBV18	.	TGTGCCAGCTCACCACCGGGGAGGTCGAACACCGGGGAGCTGTTTTTT	CASSPPGRSNTGELFF
.	TRBJ1-5	TRBV28	.	TGTGCCAGCAGCCCCTCAAACGGTCAGCCCCAGCATTTT	CASSPSNGQPQHF
.	TRBJ1-1	TRBV6-5	TRBD1	TGTGCCAGCAGGGGGACAGGAAGAAACACTGAAGCTTTCTTT	CASRGTGRNTEAFF
.	TRBJ2-7	TRBV18	TRBD1	TGTGCCAGCTCATCAGACAGGGACGAGCAGTACTTC	CASSSDRDEQYF
.	TRBJ2-2	TRBV11-2	.	TGTGCCAGCAGCCTACTTTTAGACACTACCAACACCGGGGAGCTGTTTTTT	CASSLLLDTTNTGELFF
.	TRBJ2-2	TRBV11-2	.	TGTGCCAGCAGCTTAGCTGGCGGGGAGCTGTTTTTT	CASSLAGGELFF
.	TRBJ1-2	TRBV6-2/TRBV6-3	TRBD1	TGTGCCAGCAGTTATGCCGTTAGCCCGGGACAGGATTTGTATGGCTACACCTTC	CASSYAVSPGQDLYGYTF
.	TRBJ1-3	TRBV2	TRBD1	TGTGCCGGGAGGGACAGGGGGAACACCATATATTTT	CAGRDRGNTIYF
.	TRBJ2-7	TRBV27	TRBD2	TGTGCCAGCAGTTCGCCCGGGACTAGCGGCTACGAGCAGTACTTC	CASSSPGTSGYEQYF
.	TRBJ1-2	TRBV29-1	.	TGCAGCGTTGACCCCGGGACCTATGGCTACACCTTC	CSVDPGTYGYTF
.	TRBJ1-3	TRBV5-1	.	TGCGCCAGCAGCTTGGCAGGGGCTGGAAACACCATATATTTT	CASSLAGAGNTIYF
.	TRBJ2-1	TRBV19	TRBD2	TGTGCCAGTAGTCTTCAACCGGGACTAGCGGGGGGTGGGTACAATGAGCAGTTCTTC	CASSLQPGLAGGGYNEQFF
.	TRBJ1-5	TRBV28	.	TGTGCCAGCAGTGACTCAGCTGCTCAGCCCCAGCATTTT	CASSDSAAQPQHF
.	TRBJ2-7	TRBV11-2	.	TGTGCCAGCAGCTTAGGAACGAACCCCTCCCACGAGCAGTACTTC	CASSLGTNPSHEQYF
.	TRBJ1-2	TRBV12-3/TRBV12-4	.	TGTGCCAGCAGTTTAAACTATGGCTACACCTTC	CASSLNYGYTF
.	TRBJ2-3	TRBV6-6	.	TGTGCCAGCAGTTCTGGTCCAGATACGCAGTATTTT	CASSSGPDTQYF
.	TRBJ2-3	TRBV12-2	.	TGTGCAAGTCGCTTAGCCCCCCTTATGCTAGCGGGAGGGCAATATACGCAGTATTTT	CASRLAPLMLAGGQYTQYF
.	TRBJ2-1	TRBV5-1	TRBD2	TGCGCCAGCAGCGTTACTAGCGTTTCCGCCAATGAGCAGTTCTTC	CASSVTSVSANEQFF
.	TRBJ2-5	TRBV28	TRBD2	TGTGCCAGCAGTTTGAGACTAGCGGGGCGAGAGACCCAGTACTTC	CASSLRLAGRETQYF
few	TRBJ1-5	TRBV10-3	.	TGTGCCATCGGTACAGTGAATACTCCCAATCAGCCCCAGCATTTT	CAIGTVNTPNQPQHF
once	TRBJ1-6	TRBV11-2	.	TGTGCCAGCAGCTTAGAATCAGGGAATTGGACACCCCTCCACTTT	CASSLESGNWTPLHF
.	TRBJ2-3	TRBV28	.	TGTGCCAGCAGTTCCCCAGAAGCCCATTCCGACACAGATACGCAGTATTTT	CASSSPEAHSDTDTQYF
.	TRBJ1-1	TRBV30	.	TGTGCCTGGAGTTTGGGGATGAACACTGAAGCTTTCTTT	CAWSLGMNTEAFF
.	TRBJ1-5	TRBV19	.	TGTGCCAGTAGTATCCACGGTTGGGGGGATCAGCCCCAGCATTTT	CASSIHGWGDQPQHF
once	TRBJ1-2	TRBV19	TRBD1	TGTGCCAGTAGTATAGATGTTTCAGGGGGCAGCGGCTACACCTTC	CASSIDVSGGSGYTF
.	TRBJ2-7	TRBV30	TRBD1	TGTGCCTGGAGTACAGGGGCATGGTTGAAACAGTACTTC	CAWSTGAWLKQYF
.	TRBJ2-7	TRBV19	TRBD1	TGTGCCAGTAGTAGGACAGGGGGTGACTCCTACGAGCAGTACTTC	CASSRTGGDSYEQYF
.	TRBJ2-5	TRBV7-9	.	TGTGCCAGCAGCTTACAGTTACAAGAGACCCAGTACTTC	CASSLQLQETQYF